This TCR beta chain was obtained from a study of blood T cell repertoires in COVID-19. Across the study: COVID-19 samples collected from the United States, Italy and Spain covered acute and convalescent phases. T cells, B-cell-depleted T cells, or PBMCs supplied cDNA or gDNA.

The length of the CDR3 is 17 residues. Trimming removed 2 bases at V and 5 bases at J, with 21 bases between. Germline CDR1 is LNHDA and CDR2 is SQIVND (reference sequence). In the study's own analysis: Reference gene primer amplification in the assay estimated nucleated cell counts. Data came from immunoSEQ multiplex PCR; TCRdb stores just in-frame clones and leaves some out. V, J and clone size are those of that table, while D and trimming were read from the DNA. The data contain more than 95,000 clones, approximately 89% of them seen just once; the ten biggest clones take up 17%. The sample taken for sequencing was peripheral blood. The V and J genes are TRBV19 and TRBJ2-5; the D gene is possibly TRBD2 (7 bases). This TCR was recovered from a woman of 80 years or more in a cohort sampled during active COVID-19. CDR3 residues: CASSIRGGRNRMETQYF. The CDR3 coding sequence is TGTGCCAGTAGTATAAGGGGGGGCCGGAATCGTATGGAGACCCAGTACTTC. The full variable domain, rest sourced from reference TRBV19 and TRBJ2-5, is DGGITQSPKYLFRKEGQNVTLSCEQNLNHDAMYWYRQDPGQGLRLIYYSQIVNDFQKGDIAEGYSVSREKKESFPLTVTSAQKNPTAFYLCASSIRGGRNRMETQYFGPGTRLLVL.